This is a list of T cell receptor beta chains from one sample in a study of radiation and T cells in renal cell carcinoma. Sequencing was performed with immunoSEQ multiplex PCR; in TCRdb, only in-frame clones are kept and a portion is missing. Seen here are about 130,000 clones, over 75% observed once, and the top ten hold approximately 1.9%. The sequencing used blood, collected from a patient whose treatment included radiotherapy and nephrectomy. Every receptor here comes from a woman aged 60-70 years with renal cell carcinoma. CDR3s include the opening cysteine and the closing phenylalanine or tryptophan. Each record gives: D gene, clone size, V gene, J gene, CDR3 DNA, CDR3 protein. A D gene is named only where the DNA matches it firmly. Clone size, where shown, is once, few, many, or a class for clones that have expanded.

TRBD1	-	TRBV5-1	TRBJ2-1	TGCGCCAGCAGCTCCGGGACAGAATACAATGAGCAGTTCTTC	CASSSGTEYNEQFF
TRBD1	-	TRBV2	TRBJ2-3	TGTGCCAGCAATACAGGGGTAGGGCCGCAGTATTTT	CASNTGVGPQYF
-	-	TRBV9	TRBJ2-5	TGTGCCAGCAGCCCCCGCGGGGCGCCGGAGACCCAGTACTTC	CASSPRGAPETQYF
TRBD1	-	TRBV19	TRBJ1-1	TGTGCCAGTAGGAAGACAGGGGGCGGGATGAACACTGAAGCTTTCTTT	CASRKTGGGMNTEAFF
-	-	TRBV5-6	TRBJ2-3	TGTGCCAGCAGCTTCATAGATACGCAGTATTTT	CASSFIDTQYF
-	-	TRBV28	TRBJ1-2	TGTGCCAGCAGTTTACGTCCGAACTATGGCTACACCTTC	CASSLRPNYGYTF
-	-	TRBV7-7	TRBJ2-7	TGTGCTAGCAGCAGAGATGGCCACGAGCAGTACTTC	CASSRDGHEQYF
TRBD1	-	TRBV5-6	TRBJ2-3	TGTGCCAGCAAGGGGGCTGGAGATACGCAGTATTTT	CASKGAGDTQYF
-	-	TRBV6-6	TRBJ1-6	TGTGCCAGCAGTTATGGGCAAGCTAATTCACCCCTCCACTTT	CASSYGQANSPLHF
-	-	TRBV7-2	TRBJ1-3	TGTGCCAGCAGCTTAGAGGGGGGGAACACCATATATTTT	CASSLEGGNTIYF
TRBD1	-	TRBV28	TRBJ1-5	TGTGCCAGCAACCCCCCGGGACAGGGTGGGTATCAGCCCCAGCATTTT	CASNPPGQGGYQPQHF
-	once	TRBV7-2	TRBJ2-5	TGTGCCAGCAGCGGGACCCCCGGGGAGACCCAGTACTTC	CASSGTPGETQYF
-	-	TRBV5-1	TRBJ1-2	TGCGCCAGCAGCTTGGTAGAAAACTATGGCTACACCTTC	CASSLVENYGYTF
-	-	TRBV4-2	TRBJ1-3	TGTGCCAGCAGCCAAGACCCAACAGTCTCTGGAAACACCATATATTTT	CASSQDPTVSGNTIYF
TRBD2	-	TRBV13	TRBJ2-7	TGTGCCAGCAGGGACGGGGGGGCTCCCGAGCAGTACTTC	CASRDGGAPEQYF
-	-	TRBV30	TRBJ2-7	TGTGCCTGGACGAGAGGGGTCCCCTACGAGCAGTACTTC	CAWTRGVPYEQYF
-	-	TRBV5-4	TRBJ2-3	TGTGCCAGCAGCTTGGGTGCCATCCGACTAATAAGCACAGATACGCAGTATTTT	CASSLGAIRLISTDTQYF
-	few	TRBV5-6	TRBJ1-6	TGTGCCAGCAGCTTAGTCGACAGCCGGGCCACCCTCCACTTT	CASSLVDSRATLHF
-	-	TRBV4-2	TRBJ1-1	TGTGCCAGCAGCCCCGTCGGGGCAGGGAGGGGTACTGAAGCTTTCTTT	CASSPVGAGRGTEAFF
-	few	TRBV2	TRBJ1-3	TGTGCCAGCGGACAGAGCTCTGGAAACACCATATATTTT	CASGQSSGNTIYF
-	-	TRBV5-5	TRBJ1-4	TGTGCCAGCAGCTTGTTCGGTCAGGGAGGGGATGAAAAACTGTTTTTT	CASSLFGQGGDEKLFF
-	few	TRBV7-2	TRBJ2-7	TGTGCCAGCAGCTTAGAGGCAGGTCCTCTTTACGAGCAGTACTTC	CASSLEAGPLYEQYF
-	-	TRBV21-1	TRBJ2-7	TGTGCCAGCAGCAATTGGCAGCACATCCAACCCTACGAGCAGTACTTC	CASSNWQHIQPYEQYF
TRBD2	-	TRBV19	TRBJ2-2	TGTGCCAGTAAACTAGCGGGAGAACGCACCGGGGAGCTGTTTTTT	CASKLAGERTGELFF